This entry describes one T cell receptor beta chain. Repertoires were generated with immunoSEQ multiplex PCR, while TCRdb's copy carries only in-frame clones and drops some. Altogether 65,000 to 90,000 clones are present, approximately 91% being singletons, with the ten largest covering 4% to 5%. This record belongs to a study of technical replicates of blood from several donors. Losses at the gene ends were 5 bases for V and 0 bases for J; bases not matched to a gene: 9. Germline CDR1 MNHEY, CDR2 SMNVEV (reference sequence). The CDR3 spans 17 residues. Source material: PBMCs. The receptor comes from a human donor in good health. Some clones in this sample may be carry-over from other donors' samples. The chain combines TRBV27 with TRBJ1-5, with TRBD1 matching 8 bases. CDR3 sequence: CASSRTTGEYSNQPQHF. The CDR3 DNA reads TGTGCCAGCAGTCGAACGACAGGGGAATATAGCAATCAGCCCCAGCATTTT.